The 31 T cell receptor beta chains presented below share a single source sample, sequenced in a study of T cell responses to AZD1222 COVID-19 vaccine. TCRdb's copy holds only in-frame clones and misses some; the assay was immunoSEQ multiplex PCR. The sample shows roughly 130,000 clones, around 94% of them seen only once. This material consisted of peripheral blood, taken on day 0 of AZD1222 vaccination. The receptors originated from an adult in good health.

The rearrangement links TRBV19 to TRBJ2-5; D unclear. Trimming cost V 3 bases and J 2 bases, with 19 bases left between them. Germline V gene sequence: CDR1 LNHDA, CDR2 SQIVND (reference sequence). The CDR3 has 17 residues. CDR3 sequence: CASSIGDLERTQETQYF. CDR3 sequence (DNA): TGTGCCAGTAGTATCGGAGATCTAGAACGAACACAAGAGACCCAGTACTTC. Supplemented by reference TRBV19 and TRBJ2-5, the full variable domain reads DGGITQSPKYLFRKEGQNVTLSCEQNLNHDAMYWYRQDPGQGLRLIYYSQIVNDFQKGDIAEGYSVSREKKESFPLTVTSAQKNPTAFYLCASSIGDLERTQETQYFGPGTRLLVL.

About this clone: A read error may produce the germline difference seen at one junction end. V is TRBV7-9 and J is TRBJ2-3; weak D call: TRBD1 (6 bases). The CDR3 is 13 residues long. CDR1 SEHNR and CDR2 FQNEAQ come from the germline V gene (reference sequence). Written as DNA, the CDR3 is TGTGCCAGCAGATTAGCAGGGGACGATACGCAGTATTTT. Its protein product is CASRLAGDDTQYF.

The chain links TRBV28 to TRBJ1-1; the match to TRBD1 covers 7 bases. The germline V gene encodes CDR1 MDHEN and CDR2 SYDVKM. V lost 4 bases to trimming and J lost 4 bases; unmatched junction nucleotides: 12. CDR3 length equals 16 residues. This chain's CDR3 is CASSSWTGGLGTEAFF. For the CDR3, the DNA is TGTGCCAGCAGTTCCTGGACAGGCGGGCTGGGCACTGAAGCTTTCTTT.

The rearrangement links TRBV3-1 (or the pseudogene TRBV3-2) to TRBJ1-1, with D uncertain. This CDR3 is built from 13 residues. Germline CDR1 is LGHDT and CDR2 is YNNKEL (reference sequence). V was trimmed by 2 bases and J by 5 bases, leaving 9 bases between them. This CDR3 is CASSQMFGTEAFF. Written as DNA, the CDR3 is TGTGCCAGCAGCCAAATGTTCGGTACTGAAGCTTTCTTT.

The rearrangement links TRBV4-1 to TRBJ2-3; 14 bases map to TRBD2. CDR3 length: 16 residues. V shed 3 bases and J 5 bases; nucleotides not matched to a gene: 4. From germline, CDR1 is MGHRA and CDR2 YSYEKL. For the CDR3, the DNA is TGCGCCAGCAGCCAGGGACTAGCGGGAGCTGAAGATACGCAGTATTTT. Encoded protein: CASSQGLAGAEDTQYF.

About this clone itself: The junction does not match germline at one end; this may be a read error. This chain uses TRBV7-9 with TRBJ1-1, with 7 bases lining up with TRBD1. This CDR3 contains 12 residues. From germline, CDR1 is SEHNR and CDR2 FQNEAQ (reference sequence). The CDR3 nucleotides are TGTGCCAGCAGCTTTGACAAATCGACAGGGACGTTT. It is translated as CASSFDKSTGTF.

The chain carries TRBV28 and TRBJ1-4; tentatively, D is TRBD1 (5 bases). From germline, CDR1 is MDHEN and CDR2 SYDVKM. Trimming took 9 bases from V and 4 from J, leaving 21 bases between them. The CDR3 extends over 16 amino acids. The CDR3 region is CARVHGPGWFNEKLFF. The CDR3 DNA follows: TGTGCCAGGGTTCATGGCCCAGGGTGGTTTAATGAAAAACTGTTTTTT.

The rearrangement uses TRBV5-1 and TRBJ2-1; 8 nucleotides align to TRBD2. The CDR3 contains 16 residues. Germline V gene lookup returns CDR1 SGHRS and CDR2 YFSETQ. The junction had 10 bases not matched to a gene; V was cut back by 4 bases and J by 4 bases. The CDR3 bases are TGCGCCAGCAGCCCCCCACTAGCGGACTTTTACAATGAGCAGTTCTTC. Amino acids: CASSPPLADFYNEQFF.

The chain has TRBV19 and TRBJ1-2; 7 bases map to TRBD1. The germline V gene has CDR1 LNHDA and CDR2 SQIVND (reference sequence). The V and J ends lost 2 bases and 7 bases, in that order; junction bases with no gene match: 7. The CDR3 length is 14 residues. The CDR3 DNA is TGTGCCAGTAGTATATCCCAGGGGGTTTTTGGCTACACCTTC. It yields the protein CASSISQGVFGYTF.

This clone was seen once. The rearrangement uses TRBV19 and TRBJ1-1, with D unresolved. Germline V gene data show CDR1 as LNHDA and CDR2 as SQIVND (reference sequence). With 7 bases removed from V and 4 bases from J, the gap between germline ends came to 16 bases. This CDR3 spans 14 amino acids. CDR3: CASNRAFMGTEAFF. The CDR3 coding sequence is TGTGCCAGTAATAGGGCGTTTATGGGCACTGAAGCTTTCTTT.

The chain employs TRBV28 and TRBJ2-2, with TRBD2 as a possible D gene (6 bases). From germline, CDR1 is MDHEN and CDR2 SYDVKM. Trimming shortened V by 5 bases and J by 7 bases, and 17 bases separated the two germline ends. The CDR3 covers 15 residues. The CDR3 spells CASSLQLLGGGELFF. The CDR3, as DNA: TGTGCCAGCAGTCTTCAGCTACTCGGGGGCGGGGAGCTGTTTTTT.

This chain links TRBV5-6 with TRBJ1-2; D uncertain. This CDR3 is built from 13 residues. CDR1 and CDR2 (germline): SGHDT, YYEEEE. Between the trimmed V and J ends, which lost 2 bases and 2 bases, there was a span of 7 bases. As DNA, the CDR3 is TGTGCCAGCAGCTTATATGGGAACTATGGCTACACCTTC. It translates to CASSLYGNYGYTF.

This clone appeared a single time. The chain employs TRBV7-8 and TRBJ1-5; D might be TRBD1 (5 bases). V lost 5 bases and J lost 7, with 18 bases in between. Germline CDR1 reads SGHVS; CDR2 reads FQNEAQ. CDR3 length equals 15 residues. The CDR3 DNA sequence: TGTGCCAGCAGCACCCAGCTGGGGGGTGGACAGCCCCAGCATTTT. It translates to CASSTQLGGGQPQHF.

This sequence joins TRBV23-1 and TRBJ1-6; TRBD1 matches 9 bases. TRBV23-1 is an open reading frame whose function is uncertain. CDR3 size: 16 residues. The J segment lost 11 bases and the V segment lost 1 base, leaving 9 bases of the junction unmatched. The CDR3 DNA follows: TGCGCCAGCAGTCAATGGGGACAGGGAAAGTCGCCACCCCTCCACTTT. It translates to CASSQWGQGKSPPLHF.

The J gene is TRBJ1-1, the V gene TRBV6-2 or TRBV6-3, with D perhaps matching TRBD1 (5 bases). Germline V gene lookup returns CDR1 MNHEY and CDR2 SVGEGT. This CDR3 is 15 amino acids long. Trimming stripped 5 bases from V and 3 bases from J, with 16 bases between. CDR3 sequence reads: CASSGGTAVDTEAFF. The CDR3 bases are TGTGCCAGCAGTGGCGGGACGGCTGTCGACACTGAAGCTTTCTTT.

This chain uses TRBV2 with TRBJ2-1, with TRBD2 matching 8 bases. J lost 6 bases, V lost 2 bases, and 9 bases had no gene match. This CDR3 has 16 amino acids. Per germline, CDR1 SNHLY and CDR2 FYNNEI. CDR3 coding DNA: TGTGCCAGCAGTGAAACTAGTCTAGCGGGCCGCAATGAGCAGTTCTTC. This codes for CASSETSLAGRNEQFF.

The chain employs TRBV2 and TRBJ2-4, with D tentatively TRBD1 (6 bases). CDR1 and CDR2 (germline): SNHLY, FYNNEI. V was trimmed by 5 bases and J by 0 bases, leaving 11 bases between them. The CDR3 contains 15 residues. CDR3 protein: CASSLDRLAKNIQYF. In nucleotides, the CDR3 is TGTGCCAGCAGTCTGGACAGACTAGCCAAAAACATTCAGTACTTC.

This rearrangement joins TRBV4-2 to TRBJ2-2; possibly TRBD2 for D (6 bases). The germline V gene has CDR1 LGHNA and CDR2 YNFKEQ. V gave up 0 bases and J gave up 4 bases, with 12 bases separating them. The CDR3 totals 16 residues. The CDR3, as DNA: TGTGCCAGCAGCCAAGATGAAGCGGGCGTCACCGGGGAGCTGTTTTTT. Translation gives CASSQDEAGVTGELFF.

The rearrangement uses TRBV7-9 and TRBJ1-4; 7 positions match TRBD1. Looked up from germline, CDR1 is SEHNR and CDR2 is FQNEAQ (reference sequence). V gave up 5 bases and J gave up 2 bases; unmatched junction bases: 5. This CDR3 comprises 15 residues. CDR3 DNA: TGTGCCAGCAGCCCCGACAGGGCGACTAATGAAAAACTGTTTTTT. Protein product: CASSPDRATNEKLFF.

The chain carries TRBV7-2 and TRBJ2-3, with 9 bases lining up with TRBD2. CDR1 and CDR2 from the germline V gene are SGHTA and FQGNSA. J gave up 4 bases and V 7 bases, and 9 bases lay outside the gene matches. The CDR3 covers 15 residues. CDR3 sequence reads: CASTPARTSADTQYF. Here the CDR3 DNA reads TGTGCCAGCACCCCCGCAAGGACTAGCGCAGATACGCAGTATTTT.

The CDR3 DNA is TGTGCCAGCAGTCCCACAGGACAGCCACAAGAGACCCAGTACTTC. Amino acids: CASSPTGQPQETQYF. V is TRBV28 and J is TRBJ2-5; a weak D match, TRBD1 (6 bases). Germline V gene data show CDR1 as MDHEN and CDR2 as SYDVKM. The CDR3 loop spans 15 amino acids. Trimming cost V 5 bases and J 2 bases, with 15 bases left between them. Combining the CDR3 with reference TRBV28 and TRBJ2-5 gives the whole variable domain DVKVTQSSRYLVKRTGEKVFLECVQDMDHENMFWYRQDPGLGLRLIYFSYDVKMKEKGDIPEGYSVSREKKERFSLILESASTNQTSMYLCASSPTGQPQETQYFGPGTRLLVL.

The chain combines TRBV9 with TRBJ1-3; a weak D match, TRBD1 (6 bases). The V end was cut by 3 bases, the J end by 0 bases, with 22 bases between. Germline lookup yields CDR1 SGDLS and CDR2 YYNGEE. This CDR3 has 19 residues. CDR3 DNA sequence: TGTGCCAGCAGCGCGAGTCTTTCGACAGGTTTCAGCTCTGGAAACACCATATATTTT. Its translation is CASSASLSTGFSSGNTIYF.

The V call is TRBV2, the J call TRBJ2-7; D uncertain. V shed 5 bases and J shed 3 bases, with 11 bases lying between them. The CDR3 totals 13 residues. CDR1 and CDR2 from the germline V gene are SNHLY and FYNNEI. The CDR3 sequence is CASSPTLNYEQYF. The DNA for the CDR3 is TGTGCCAGCAGTCCGACACTGAACTACGAGCAGTACTTC. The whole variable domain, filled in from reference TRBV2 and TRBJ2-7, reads EPEVTQTPSHQVTQMGQEVILRCVPISNHLYFYWYRQILGQKVEFLVSFYNNEISEKSEIFDDQFSVERPDGSNFTLKIRSTKLEDSAMYFCASSPTLNYEQYFGPGTRLTVT.

The CDR3 nucleotides are TGTGCCAGCAGCTTAGCACAGTCCTACGAGCAGTACTTC. Protein product: CASSLAQSYEQYF. The chain joins TRBV7-8 to TRBJ2-7; D unclear. Germline loops: CDR1 SGHVS, CDR2 FQNEAQ. Trimming stripped 0 bases from V and 1 base from J, with 4 bases between. CDR3 size: 13 residues.

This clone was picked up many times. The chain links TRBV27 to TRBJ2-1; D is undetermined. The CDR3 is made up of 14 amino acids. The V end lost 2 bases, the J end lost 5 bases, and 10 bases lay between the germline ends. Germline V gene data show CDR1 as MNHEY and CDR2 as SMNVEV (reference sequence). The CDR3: CASSLTPANNEQFF. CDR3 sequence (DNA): TGTGCCAGCAGTTTAACCCCAGCGAACAATGAGCAGTTCTTC.

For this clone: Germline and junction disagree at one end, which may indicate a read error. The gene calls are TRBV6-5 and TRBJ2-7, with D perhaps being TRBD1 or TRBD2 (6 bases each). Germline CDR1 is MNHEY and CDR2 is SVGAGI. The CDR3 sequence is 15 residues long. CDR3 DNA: TGTGCCAGCAGTGACTCGGGGGCCCCGTACGAGGAGCAGTACTTC. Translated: CASSDSGAPYEEQYF.

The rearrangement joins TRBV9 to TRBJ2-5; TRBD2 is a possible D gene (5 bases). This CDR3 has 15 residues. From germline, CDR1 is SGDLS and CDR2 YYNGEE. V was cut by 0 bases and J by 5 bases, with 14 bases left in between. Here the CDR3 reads CASSVGPGSGETQYF. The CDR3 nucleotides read TGTGCCAGCAGCGTAGGTCCGGGATCTGGGGAGACCCAGTACTTC.

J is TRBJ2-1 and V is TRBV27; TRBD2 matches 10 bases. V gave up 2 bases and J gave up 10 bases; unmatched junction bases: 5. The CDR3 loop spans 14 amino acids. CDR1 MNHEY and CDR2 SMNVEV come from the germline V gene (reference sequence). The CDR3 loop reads CASSLGLAGVEQFF. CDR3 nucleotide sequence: TGTGCCAGCAGTTTAGGGCTAGCGGGAGTGGAGCAGTTCTTC.

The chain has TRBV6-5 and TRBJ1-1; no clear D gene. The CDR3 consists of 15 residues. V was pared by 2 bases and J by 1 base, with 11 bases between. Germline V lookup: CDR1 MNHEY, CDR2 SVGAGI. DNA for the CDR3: TGTGCCAGCAGTTACGGCAGTCGGAGGAACACTGAAGCTTTCTTT. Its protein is CASSYGSRRNTEAFF.

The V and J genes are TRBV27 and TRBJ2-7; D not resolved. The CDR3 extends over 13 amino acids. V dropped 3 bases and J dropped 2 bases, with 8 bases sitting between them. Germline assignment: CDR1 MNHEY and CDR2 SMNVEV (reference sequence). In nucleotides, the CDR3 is TGTGCCAGCAGTTTTGGGATAACCTACGAGCAGTACTTC. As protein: CASSFGITYEQYF.

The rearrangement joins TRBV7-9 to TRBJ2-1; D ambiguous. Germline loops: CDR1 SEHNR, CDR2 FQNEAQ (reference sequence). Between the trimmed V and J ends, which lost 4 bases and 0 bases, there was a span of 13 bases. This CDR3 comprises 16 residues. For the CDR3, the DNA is TGTGCCAGCAGCTCTCTCAGTACGCCCTCCTACAATGAGCAGTTCTTC. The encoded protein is CASSSLSTPSYNEQFF.